The T cell receptor (beta chain) described here comes from a study of blood T cell repertoires in COVID-19. Study at large: COVID-19 samples from acute and convalescent phases originated in the United States, Italy and Spain. PBMCs, B-cell-depleted T cells, or T cells provided the cDNA or gDNA that made up the material.

TCRdb's table, derived via immunoSEQ multiplex PCR, lists solely in-frame clones and lacks some. The sample shows roughly 55,000 clones, approximately 92% of them seen only once. This receptor was identified in a human donor with active COVID-19. The donor label of this sample is uncertain. Sequencing input: peripheral blood.

The CDR3 sequence is CASSVGGTGRWETQYF. The DNA for the CDR3 is TGTGCCAGCAGCGTAGGAGGAACAGGGCGGTGGGAGACCCAGTACTTC. The chain joins TRBV9 to TRBJ2-5, with D possibly being TRBD1 (6 bases). Germline V gives CDR1 SGDLS, CDR2 YYNGEE. V lost 0 bases and J 5 bases, leaving 17 bases between the germline ends. This CDR3 region has 16 residues.